The 15 T cell receptor beta chains below come from one sample, sequenced in a study of response to subunit inactivated influenza vaccine. TCRdb re-called the RT-PCR reads with MiXCR, one entry per CDR3 protein. The profile shows about 300,000 distinct CDR3 sequences, just over 20% of them singletons. The material was PBMCs from blood, obtained around 22 months after vaccination. These receptors all stem from a man between 50 and 75 years old who received an inactivated influenza vaccine.

The V call is TRBV28, the J call TRBJ2-7; TRBD2 matches at 7 bases. CDR1 is MDHEN, CDR2 SYDVKM, per germline. The CDR3 length is 14 residues. V lost 7 bases to trimming and J lost 2 bases; unmatched junction nucleotides: 8. The CDR3 spells CASKTAGSAYEQYF. CDR3 sequence (DNA): TGTGCCAGCAAAACAGCGGGAAGTGCCTACGAGCAGTACTTC.

The chain joins TRBV14 to TRBJ2-2; D not resolved. Germline assignment: CDR1 SGHDN and CDR2 FVKESK. The ends were cut back, 3 bases at V and 8 bases at J, with 31 bases in the middle. The CDR3 has 20 amino acids. CDR3 sequence: CASSHGIIGGPRVSFGELFF. The CDR3 nucleotides are TGTGCCAGCAGCCACGGTATAATAGGCGGACCGCGCGTTTCATTTGGGGAGCTGTTTTTT.

The chain carries TRBV28 and TRBJ1-2, with TRBD1 identical over 9 bases. The CDR3 loop spans 16 amino acids. CDR1 is MDHEN and CDR2 is SYDVKM in the germline V gene. Trimming at V came to 2 bases and at J to 5 bases, leaving 9 bases not matched to a gene. In nucleotides, the CDR3 is TGTGCCAGCAGTTTAGAAACAGGGGGCGCGCGATATGGCTACACCTTC. This translates into CASSLETGGARYGYTF.

The table lists this clonotype with a few counts. This rearrangement joins TRBV20-1 to TRBJ1-5; unclear D gene. Per germline, CDR1 DFQATT and CDR2 SNEGSKA (reference sequence). V lost 4 bases and J 9 bases, leaving 16 bases between the germline ends. CDR3 length equals 13 residues. In nucleotides, the CDR3 is TGCAGTGCTAAAGACCCACTCGGAGGGCCCCAGCATTTT. Its translation is CSAKDPLGGPQHF.

In this sample, this clonotype turned up a few times. The chain links TRBV18 to TRBJ1-4, with D possibly being TRBD1 (5 bases). Deletions cut 2 bases from V and 8 bases from J, with 15 bases between. The germline V gene has CDR1 KGHSH and CDR2 LQKENI. The CDR3 totals 15 residues. Here the CDR3 reads CASSPGKQVAEKLFF. DNA of the CDR3: TGTGCCAGCTCACCAGGGAAACAGGTCGCGGAAAAACTGTTTTTT.

The chain carries TRBV4-3 and TRBJ2-3; D is tentatively TRBD1 or TRBD2 (5 bases each). V lost 0 bases, J lost 3 bases, and 13 bases lay in between. CDR3 length: 16 amino acids. Germline assignment: CDR1 LGHNA and CDR2 YSLEER. As DNA, the CDR3 is TGCGCCAGCAGCCAAGATAACAGAGGGGAGACAGATACGCAGTATTTT. Residues: CASSQDNRGETDTQYF.

The chain uses TRBV12-3 or TRBV12-4 and TRBJ1-2; TRBD1 aligns across 11 bases. CDR3 length: 15 amino acids. The V and J ends lost 5 bases and 2 bases, in that order; junction bases with no gene match: 4. CDR3 nucleotides: TGTGCCAGCAGTGCCGGGACAGGGGGAAACTATGGCTACACCTTC. Translation: CASSAGTGGNYGYTF.

This clonotype was detected only a few times. The chain carries TRBV7-3 and TRBJ2-1; 10 nucleotides line up with TRBD2. The germline V gene encodes CDR1 SGHTA and CDR2 FQGTGA. The CDR3 has 16 amino acids. V was clipped by 2 bases and J by 8 bases; unmatched bases: 9. The CDR3 DNA sequence: TGTGCCAGCAGCTTATGGGCTAGCGGGAGTGCGGATGAGCAGTTCTTC. This sequence encodes CASSLWASGSADEQFF.

The rearrangement links TRBV5-6 to TRBJ1-1; D call uncertain. Germline V gene lookup returns CDR1 SGHDT and CDR2 YYEEEE. V was cut by 4 bases and J by 10 bases, with 14 bases left in between. This CDR3 has 12 amino acids. CDR3 residues: CASSRRGRGAFF. CDR3 DNA: TGTGCCAGCAGCCGCCGAGGCCGAGGAGCTTTCTTT.

There are a few counts of this clonotype. This chain links TRBV28 with TRBJ2-7, with D tentatively TRBD2 (6 bases). The CDR3 spans 12 residues. Trimming removed 6 bases from V and 2 bases from J, with 8 bases in between. In germline, CDR1 is MDHEN, CDR2 SYDVKM. CDR3 sequence: CASRSSAYEQYF. The CDR3 DNA is TGTGCCAGCAGATCTAGCGCCTACGAGCAGTACTTC.

A few counts support this clonotype. V usage is TRBV6-5 and J usage is TRBJ2-3, with TRBD1 matching 12 bases. Per the germline V gene, CDR1 is MNHEY and CDR2 is SVGAGI. With V trimmed by 0 bases and J by 3 bases, 7 bases remained unmatched. The CDR3 sequence is 18 residues long. CDR3 residues: CASSYSSGTGGITDTQYF. CDR3 nucleotides: TGTGCCAGCAGTTACTCCTCCGGGACAGGGGGCATAACAGATACGCAGTATTTT.

The rearrangement links TRBV4-1 to TRBJ2-5, with 8 bases that match TRBD1. The CDR3 runs to 15 residues. Germline trimming cut 0 bases from V and 4 bases from J; bases unmatched to any gene: 4. The germline gives CDR1 MGHRA, CDR2 YSYEKL. The CDR3 nucleotides read TGCGCCAGCAGCCAAGATGGCAGGGGGCTAGAGACCCAGTACTTC. It encodes CASSQDGRGLETQYF.

This clonotype was detected many times. This chain uses TRBV5-1 with TRBJ1-1; possibly TRBD1 for D (5 bases). The V gene's germline CDR1 is SGHRS and CDR2 YFSETQ. The CDR3 is 12 amino acids. Trimming stripped 5 bases from V and 4 bases from J, with 9 bases between. The CDR3 DNA reads TGCGCCAGCAGACCCGACAGCACTGAAGCTTTCTTT. Translating gives CASRPDSTEAFF.

This clonotype was seen at least ten times. This chain connects TRBV12-3 or TRBV12-4 to TRBJ2-4; TRBD1 or TRBD2 may be the D gene (5 bases each). The CDR3 runs 14 residues. The germline V and J ends were trimmed by 4 bases and 1 base, with 8 bases remaining between them. The CDR3 protein is CASSSRDAKNIQYF. The CDR3 nucleotides are TGTGCCAGCAGTTCCCGGGACGCCAAAAACATTCAGTACTTC.

J is TRBJ1-5 and V is TRBV30; D gene ambiguous. Trimming took off 0 bases at V and 4 bases at J, with 7 bases between the two ends. CDR3 length: 13 residues. CDR1 is GTSNPN and CDR2 is SVGIG in the germline V gene (reference sequence). CDR3 in DNA: TGTGCCTGGAGTGTAAGGAGAAATCAGCCCCAGCATTTT. Translating it yields CAWSVRRNQPQHF.